The 20 T cell receptor beta chains below were found in one sample sequenced in a study of cytomegalovirus exposure and HLA in healthy donors. PCR amplification relied on 60 Vbeta primers (plus 13 Jbeta primers). Clones were sequenced by immunoSEQ multiplex PCR, and TCRdb holds only the in-frame ones, with some missing. The sample lists more than 65,000 clones; roughly 78% were seen once. Sequencing used PBMCs. The receptor source for this set is a man between 18 and 29 years old in good health and CMV-seronegative.

The rearrangement joins TRBV30 to TRBJ2-1, with unresolved D. Germline loops: CDR1 GTSNPN, CDR2 SVGIG (reference sequence). Trimming pared 0 bases from V and 0 bases from J, leaving 12 bases between. The CDR3 contains 16 residues. CDR3 in DNA: TGTGCCTGGAGTGTTAATTTAATGAGCTCCTACAATGAGCAGTTCTTC. Its translation is CAWSVNLMSSYNEQFF.

The chain employs TRBV4-2 and TRBJ1-3; perhaps TRBD1 as D (5 bases). The V end lost 0 bases, the J end lost 0 bases, and 9 bases lay between the germline ends. The CDR3 has 16 amino acids. From germline, CDR1 is LGHNA and CDR2 YNFKEQ. The CDR3 sequence is CASSQDRALSGNTIYF. CDR3 DNA: TGTGCCAGCAGCCAAGACAGGGCCCTCTCTGGAAACACCATATATTTT.

The J gene is TRBJ2-5, the V gene TRBV7-3; TRBD2 agrees at 11 bases. In germline, CDR1 is SGHTA, CDR2 FQGTGA. The CDR3 sequence is 15 residues long. J was trimmed by 5 bases and V by 5 bases; bases with no gene match: 7. In nucleotides, the CDR3 is TGTGCCAGCAGCGCTACTAGCGGGAGAGCGGAGACCCAGTACTTC. Translation gives CASSATSGRAETQYF.

Concerning this clone: Other DNA sequences in this specimen translate into the identical CDR3. This chain joins TRBV6-1 and TRBJ2-5, with TRBD2 identical over 12 bases. J lost 2 bases, V lost 2 bases, and 0 bases had no gene match. CDR1 is MNHNS, CDR2 SASEGT, per germline. The CDR3 is 15 residues long. CDR3 DNA: TGTGCCAGCAGTGAACTAGCGGGAGGGCAAGAGACCCAGTACTTC. Translation: CASSELAGGQETQYF.

The gene calls are TRBV7-2 and TRBJ2-2, with TRBD2 identical over 7 bases. The CDR3 contains 16 residues. The germline CDR1 and CDR2 sequences are SGHTA and FQGNSA. Trimming took 2 bases from V and 4 from J; bases not matched to a gene: 7. The CDR3 here is CASSLMGSGATGELFF. The CDR3 region has the DNA TGTGCCAGCAGCTTAATGGGGAGCGGGGCCACCGGGGAGCTGTTTTTT.

The CDR3 coding sequence is TGTGCCAGCAGCGACGGACAAGGGGGCTCTGGAAACACCATATATTTT. Translation: CASSDGQGGSGNTIYF. This chain uses TRBV9 with TRBJ1-3, with a tentative D call TRBD1 (6 bases). The CDR3 loop spans 16 amino acids. Trimming left V 3 bases short and J 0 bases short, with 13 bases between. Germline V CDR1 and CDR2: SGDLS, YYNGEE.

About this clone: The junction departs from the called germline gene at one end, perhaps through a read error. The rearrangement links TRBV27 to TRBJ1-6, with D possibly matching TRBD1 (5 bases). CDR3 length: 17 residues. Germline V CDR1 and CDR2: MNHEY, SMNVEV (reference sequence). The CDR3, as DNA: TGTGACAGCAGTATGGACAATAGGAGCTCCTATAATTCACCCCTCCACTTT. Translation: CDSSMDNRSSYNSPLHF.

The rearrangement links TRBV14 to TRBJ2-7, with 7 bases fitting TRBD1. The CDR3 contains 16 residues. V gave up 5 bases and J gave up 1 base; unmatched junction bases: 11. CDR1 is SGHDN, CDR2 FVKESK, per germline. CDR3 protein: CASSADRNTLSYEQYF. The CDR3, as DNA: TGTGCCAGCAGCGCGGACAGGAATACCCTATCCTACGAGCAGTACTTC. Drawing the rest from reference TRBV14 and TRBJ2-7, the complete variable domain is EAGVTQFPSHSVIEKGQTVTLRCDPISGHDNLYWYRRVMGKEIKFLLHFVKESKQDESGMPNNRFLAERTGGTYSTLKVQPAELEDSGVYFCASSADRNTLSYEQYFGPGTRLTVT.

The V gene is TRBV7-9, the J gene TRBJ2-7; maybe TRBD1 (6 bases). CDR3 length equals 14 residues. Germline V gene sequence: CDR1 SEHNR, CDR2 FQNEAQ (reference sequence). V dropped 3 bases and J dropped 4 bases, with 13 bases sitting between them. The CDR3 is CASSFRDTLYEQYF. Here the CDR3 DNA reads TGTGCCAGCAGCTTCCGGGACACCTTATACGAGCAGTACTTC.

J is TRBJ2-5 and V is TRBV6-5; 8 bases align to TRBD2. The CDR3 has 16 amino acids. The germline CDR1 and CDR2 sequences are MNHEY and SVGAGI. The trim removed 2 bases at V and 5 bases at J, leaving 10 bases unmatched. The CDR3 nucleotides read TGTGCCAGCAGTTACCGGGGGGGGTCAGGGACGGAGACCCAGTACTTC. This sequence encodes CASSYRGGSGTETQYF.

The chain employs TRBV10-1 and TRBJ2-5, with 9 bases lining up with TRBD1. V shed 6 bases, J shed 5 bases, and the junction held 4 bases outside the gene matches. CDR3 size: 13 residues. Germline assignment: CDR1 WNHNN and CDR2 SYGVQD (reference sequence). This CDR3 reads CASRKGQGETQYF. The CDR3 DNA reads as TGCGCCAGCAGGAAAGGACAGGGGGAGACCCAGTACTTC.

The chain carries TRBV6-6 and TRBJ1-3; no firm D call. The CDR3 runs 13 residues. Trimming pared 7 bases from V and 2 bases from J, leaving 9 bases between. From germline, CDR1 is MNHNY and CDR2 SVGAGI (reference sequence). The CDR3 loop is CASKSRAGNTIYF. CDR3 nucleotide sequence: TGTGCCAGCAAAAGTCGGGCTGGAAACACCATATATTTT.

J is TRBJ1-2 and V is TRBV6-5; D remains unclear. CDR3 length equals 16 residues. CDR1 is MNHEY, CDR2 SVGAGI, per germline. Trimming removed 0 bases at V and 2 bases at J, with 13 bases between. CDR3 region: CASSYSPLGENYGYTF. The CDR3 DNA is TGTGCCAGCAGTTACTCCCCTCTGGGCGAGAACTATGGCTACACCTTC.

The chain couples TRBV7-3 to TRBJ1-6; D is undetermined. Germline assignment: CDR1 SGHTA and CDR2 FQGTGA. CDR3 length: 13 residues. V shed 5 bases and J shed 4 bases, with 6 bases lying between them. The CDR3 loop is CASSREYNSPLHF. In DNA form, the CDR3 reads TGTGCCAGCAGCCGCGAGTATAATTCACCCCTCCACTTT.

The CDR3 reads CASSLRRGTDTQYF. The CDR3 bases are TGTGCCAGCAGTTTACGGAGGGGCACAGATACGCAGTATTTT. V usage is TRBV27 and J usage is TRBJ2-3; D may be TRBD2 (6 bases). Germline V gene data show CDR1 as MNHEY and CDR2 as SMNVEV (reference sequence). Trimming left V 2 bases short and J 1 base short, with 7 bases between. The CDR3 totals 14 residues.

This chain joins TRBV19 and TRBJ2-1; perhaps TRBD2 as D (6 bases). This CDR3 has 15 residues. The V and J ends lost 4 bases and 3 bases respectively, with 13 bases between them. The germline gives CDR1 LNHDA, CDR2 SQIVND (reference sequence). The CDR3 DNA sequence: TGTGCCAGTAGTAGGCTAGCGTTGGGCTACAATGAGCAGTTCTTC. It specifies CASSRLALGYNEQFF.

V and J are TRBV6-6 and TRBJ2-7; possibly TRBD2 for D (5 bases). The CDR3 length is 14 residues. The V gene's germline CDR1 is MNHNY and CDR2 SVGAGI (reference sequence). The V end lost 4 bases, the J end lost 3 bases, and 13 bases lay between the germline ends. The chain's CDR3 is CASSSRTGNYEQYF. CDR3 coding DNA: TGTGCCAGCAGTTCCCGGACTGGAAACTACGAGCAGTACTTC.

The V call is TRBV11-3, the J call TRBJ2-7, with 8 bases matching TRBD1. Looked up from germline, CDR1 is SGHNT and CDR2 is YENEEA. The trim removed 3 bases at V and 7 bases at J, leaving 5 bases unmatched. CDR3 size: 13 residues. In DNA form, the CDR3 reads TGTGCCAGCAGCTTCCAGGGGGCGAGGGAGCAGTACTTC. Protein product: CASSFQGAREQYF.

The chain joins TRBV29-1 to TRBJ2-5; 9 positions agree with TRBD1. Germline trimming cut 4 bases from V and 5 bases from J; bases unmatched to any gene: 5. CDR1 and CDR2 from the germline V gene are SQVTM and ANQGSEA. This CDR3 comprises 13 residues. Written as DNA, the CDR3 is TGCAGCGTTGGAACAGGGGGCGCGGAGACCCAGTACTTC. Protein: CSVGTGGAETQYF.

This sequence joins TRBV30 and TRBJ1-3; D call uncertain. Trimming cost V 2 bases and J 0 bases, with 5 bases left between them. Looked up from germline, CDR1 is GTSNPN and CDR2 is SVGIG (reference sequence). The CDR3 sequence is 13 residues long. For the CDR3, the DNA is TGTGCCTGGAGTTTCTTCTCTGGAAACACCATATATTTT. Its protein product is CAWSFFSGNTIYF.